This entry concerns a single T cell receptor beta chain. The data were produced by immunoSEQ multiplex PCR, yet TCRdb's version contains in-frame clones alone and is incomplete. The table includes approximately 150,000 clones, 85% to 90% detected once. These data originate in a study of blood T cell repertoires in COVID-19. In the study overall: Researchers got acute and convalescent COVID-19 samples from the United States, Italy and Spain. Sample material is recorded as cDNA or gDNA derived from T cells, B-cell-depleted T cells, or PBMCs.

The J segment lost 2 bases and the V segment lost 2 bases, leaving 6 bases of the junction unmatched. The germline CDR1 and CDR2 sequences are SGHNT and YENEEA. The CDR3 sequence is 16 residues long. This clonotype originated in a woman aged 45-59 years with active or convalescent COVID-19. Sequenced material: peripheral blood. The chain couples TRBV11-3 to TRBJ2-3; TRBD2 aligns across 8 bases. The CDR3 sequence: CASSLTSGVYTDTQYF. As DNA, the CDR3 is TGTGCCAGCAGCTTAACTAGCGGCGTCTACACAGATACGCAGTATTTT.